This entry features one T cell receptor beta chain sequence. These data come from a study of blood T cell repertoires in COVID-19. This CDR3 has 15 amino acids. Germline V gene lookup returns CDR1 MNHEY and CDR2 SVGAGI. V lost 6 bases, J lost 5 bases, and 7 bases stayed unmatched. Sequencing used immunoSEQ multiplex PCR; TCRdb keeps in-frame clones, though not all of them. The sample has about 220,000 clones; around 90% are singletons. The origin of this receptor is a woman aged 30 to 39 who had recovered from COVID-19. Input material: PBMCs or T cells enriched from blood (not recorded which). V usage is TRBV6-5 and J usage is TRBJ2-3; 11 positions match TRBD2. CDR3 in DNA: TGTGCCAGCAGCTTACTAGCGGGGGAACTAGATACGCAGTATTTT. This encodes CASSLLAGELDTQYF.